These T cell receptor beta chains were read from a single sample in a study of T cell responses to AZD1222 COVID-19 vaccine. Clones were sequenced by immunoSEQ multiplex PCR, and TCRdb holds only the in-frame ones, with some missing. Of some 150,000 clones in the sample, 80% to 90% were seen once. Sequenced material: peripheral blood, taken on day 0 of AZD1222 vaccination. These receptors were taken from an adult in good health. CDR3s include the opening cysteine and the closing phenylalanine or tryptophan. D genes are given only for firm matches. Clone size is not always given. Where it is, it says once, few, many or a class for expanded clones.

V gene	J gene	D gene	clone size	CDR3 DNA	CDR3 protein
TRBV6-2/TRBV6-3	TRBJ2-2	-	few	TGTGCCAGCAGTTCCCCTCGCGGGGAGCTGTTTTTT	CASSSPRGELFF
TRBV7-9	TRBJ1-1	-	-	TGTGCCAGCAGCTTAATCGAGGGACGAAACACTGAAGCTTTCTTT	CASSLIEGRNTEAFF
TRBV13	TRBJ1-1	-	-	TGTGCCAGCAGACAGGGCCCTGAAGCTTTCTTT	CASRQGPEAFF
TRBV29-1	TRBJ1-1	-	-	TGCAGCGTCTCAGAGGGTAGCCTAGCTTTCTTT	CSVSEGSLAFF
TRBV12-3/TRBV12-4	TRBJ1-2	-	-	TGTGCCAGCAGTTTCCCGGGAAACTATGGCTACACCTTC	CASSFPGNYGYTF
TRBV4-2	TRBJ1-2	-	-	TGTGCCAGCAGCCAAGGACAGCTTTCTAAAGGCTACACCTTC	CASSQGQLSKGYTF
TRBV29-1	TRBJ1-2	TRBD1	-	TGCAGCGTTGAACGGGACAGCCTTAATGGCTACACCTTC	CSVERDSLNGYTF
TRBV5-1	TRBJ2-1	-	-	TGCGCCAGCAGCTGGGCCCTCGGGACAGCGGGTGAGCAGTTCTTC	CASSWALGTAGEQFF
TRBV3-1/TRBV3-2	TRBJ2-1	-	once	TGTGCAAGTAGAGCGGTAATCGGGGATGAGCAGTTCTTC	CASRAVIGDEQFF
TRBV27	TRBJ2-1	-	-	TGTGCCAGCAGTTTAATCCCAGCGGAGTCCTACAATGAGCAGTTCTTC	CASSLIPAESYNEQFF
TRBV4-1	TRBJ2-1	TRBD1	-	TGCGCCAGCAGCCAAGTTCGGACAGGGAGGAATGAGCAGTTCTTC	CASSQVRTGRNEQFF
TRBV5-1	TRBJ2-5	TRBD2	-	TGCGCCAGCAGCTCAATGGTTAGCGGGGGGCAAGAGACCCAGTACTTC	CASSSMVSGGQETQYF
TRBV5-1	TRBJ1-1	-	once	TGCGCCAGCAGCTTGGTGTCAGGGGAGGGCGAAGCTTTCTTT	CASSLVSGEGEAFF
TRBV5-1	TRBJ2-5	-	-	TGCGCCAGCACTCGGGAAGGTCGGCAAGAGACCCAGTACTTC	CASTREGRQETQYF
TRBV30	TRBJ1-6	-	-	TGTGCCTGGAAAGGGCCGTTAAATTCACCCCTCCACTTT	CAWKGPLNSPLHF
TRBV19	TRBJ2-5	TRBD2	-	TGTGCCAGTAGTATGGGCGGACTAGCGGTGACCCAGTACTTC	CASSMGGLAVTQYF
TRBV5-1	TRBJ2-3	TRBD2	-	TGCGCCAGCAGCTTGTGGGTTGGACTAGCGGGAGGGTCAGATACGCAGTATTTT	CASSLWVGLAGGSDTQYF
TRBV18	TRBJ1-4	-	-	TGTGCCAGCTCATTTCCAGGGCTTAATGAAAAACTGTTTTTT	CASSFPGLNEKLFF
TRBV7-8	TRBJ2-5	TRBD2	-	TGTGCCGGTTCCGCGGGGGGGCCAGGGGAGACCCAGTACTTC	CAGSAGGPGETQYF
TRBV3-1/TRBV3-2	TRBJ1-1	-	-	TGTGCCAGCAGCCAAGATCTTGGACAGCCGTCCTTGCGGGCTTTCTTT	CASSQDLGQPSLRAFF
TRBV27	TRBJ1-3	TRBD1	-	TGTGCCAGCAGTTTACTACAGGGGTCTGGAAACACCATATATTTT	CASSLLQGSGNTIYF
TRBV29-1	TRBJ1-1	-	-	TGCAGCGTTGGTGGGGGCAAGGACACTGAAGCTTTCTTT	CSVGGGKDTEAFF
TRBV5-4	TRBJ1-2	-	once	TGTGCCAGCAGCCCCCCCAGTGGGGGGGGTACTAACTATGGCTACACCTTC	CASSPPSGGGTNYGYTF
TRBV9	TRBJ2-1	TRBD2	-	TGTGCCAGCAGCCTCCAGCGGGGGGGCCTCGATGAGCAGTTCTTC	CASSLQRGGLDEQFF